Sequencing of this T cell receptor beta chain was carried out in a study of blood T cell repertoires in COVID-19. Study details: The analysed material was cDNA or gDNA that came from T cells, B-cell-depleted T cells, or PBMCs.

The trim removed 7 bases at V and 0 bases at J, leaving 14 bases unmatched. The CDR3 runs 17 residues. The germline gives CDR1 GTSNPN, CDR2 SVGIG (reference sequence). Using immunoSEQ multiplex PCR, the repertoire was profiled, and TCRdb retains in-frame clones only, with some absent. The sample includes approximately 220,000 clones, 70% to 90% of them seen just once. The source is a man in his fifties or sixties who had recovered from COVID-19. The specimen sequenced was peripheral blood. V usage is TRBV30 and J usage is TRBJ2-3, with 9 bases that match TRBD1. The CDR3 protein is CALDPGQGKTSTDTQYF. CDR3 sequence (DNA): TGTGCCTTAGACCCCGGACAGGGGAAAACTAGCACAGATACGCAGTATTTT.